This T cell receptor (beta chain) appears in the sequencing data of a study of T cell repertoires in cytomegalovirus infection. Study overall: HLA-B-restricted CMV epitopes that are well studied were used alongside recently identified HLA-C-restricted ones. An indication of both CMV infection and matching HLA type came from public TCR beta signatures. Whole-study results and caveats: Cumulative frequency (of public TCR beta family members) identified carriers of CMV plus the relevant HLA.

Concerning this clonotype: Antigen specificity is unknown.

Using its own MiXCR run on the reads, TCRdb lists one record per CDR3 protein. The sample has just under 500,000 distinct CDR3 sequences; about 33% are singletons. This CDR3 spans 16 amino acids. Trimming cost V 6 bases and J 5 bases; bases outside gene matches: 10. Germline CDR1 and CDR2: MNHNS and SASEGT. The chain links TRBV6-1 to TRBJ2-2; TRBD2 matches 9 bases. The starting material was cultured PBMCs, obtained from culture after CMV antigen stimulation. This TCR was sampled from a human donor in good health (CMV status not recorded). Some clones in this sample may be carry-over from other donors' samples. The CDR3 sequence is CASSPRASGITGELFF. The CDR3 DNA sequence: TGTGCCAGCAGCCCCCGGGCTAGCGGGATTACCGGGGAGCTGTTTTTT.